The present entry profiles one T cell receptor beta chain with its context. The target of this receptor is not known. No much larger clone exists at a distance of one base, and base qualities are not known. The source of the sample is a study of T cell responses to AZD1222 COVID-19 vaccine (dated by TCRdb to the early 2020s). Broadly, across the study: TCR sequencing covered 233 trial participants: about 210 given two doses of AZD1222 and 26 given two doses of MenACWY control vaccine. Trial participants were enrolled by age into 18-55, 56-69 and 70-plus year subgroups, with roughly 160, 29 and 62 TCR-sequenced participants respectively.

Beyond this particular receptor, the publication reports: Only six AZD1222 recipients were SARS-CoV-2 seropositive at baseline, limiting conclusions about previously exposed vaccinees. A significant rise in spike-specific TCR breadth and depth was observed after two AZD1222 doses relative to day 0 and relative to MenACWY recipients. No day 14 peak-response samples were available, so repertoires were characterized only after the peak T cell response. Most participants were white British and females outnumbered males, and the authors suggested that clonal diversity may have been underestimated. CD4 TCRs associated with the vaccine covered the entire spike protein, and the dominant responses were in regions 160-218 and 743-854. In the small 56-69-year group, the increase in depth fell short of significance, most likely because of low power. Epitopes outside the regions mutated in the B.1.351 and B.1.1.7 variants were reportedly recognized by nearly half of the unique spike-specific TCRs.

The CDR3 holds 16 amino acids from the cysteine to the phenylalanine. Only the CDR3 region is kept as DNA, spanning 48 bases read in frame from base 1. From a lookup of the germline V gene, CDR1 and CDR2 are MDHEN and SYDVKM. Trimming removed 5 bases from V and 0 bases from J; the gene matches leave 8 bases unexplained. The CDR3 regions of human TCRbeta chains were subjected to immunosequencing. As for the original processing: Repertoire TCRs were checked for matches against a reference library of SARS-CoV-2-specific TCRs that had been generated using the MIRA antigen-specificity platform. Breadth meant the fraction of unique TCRs that were SARS-CoV-2-associated, whereas depth meant the fraction of total T cells that were SARS-CoV-2-associated. Using the MIRA data, each spike-specific TCR was assigned both to the spike region to which the TCR was reactive and to a CD4 or CD8 class. Log10-transformed breadth and depth values were compared by one-way ANOVA with Sidak's multiple comparisons tests. As stored in TCRdb, this immuneACCESS dataset retains in-frame rearrangements with V and J assigned. A fraction of the clones does not appear; measured against another copy, unresolved V genes explain less than half of the discrepancy, and the remainder lacks a known reason. The DNA gave D and trimming, while V, J and clone size come from that table. In this sample the table shows fewer than 150,000 clones, roughly 86% of which occur a single time. The biggest ten clones account for 4.5% to 6.5% of the sample.

Reading the label with the study, this specimen's time point is: about 28 days (+/-7) after the second vaccine dose. AZD1222 recipients whose second dose came at about 4 weeks and those whose second dose came at about 12 weeks were combined into one group, since spike-specific TCR depth and breadth did not differ between the two schedules. Samples from vaccinated people were obtained from the UK trials COV001 and COV002, which included a single-blind randomized controlled phase 2/3 trial of AZD1222 (ChAdOx1 nCoV-19) in healthy adults. For TCRbeta chain sequencing, PBMC samples from trial participants were taken at day 0 and at day 28 after the second dose.

This TCR was recovered from an adult who received the AZD1222 COVID-19 vaccine. The specimen comprised peripheral blood, sampled 28 days after the second AZD1222 dose. The chain links TRBV28 with TRBJ2-7; 9 bases in between match TRBD2. The base sequence is TGTGCCAGCAGTCAATACTCTAGCGGGGCCTCCTACGAGCAGTACTTC. Translated, it gives CASSQYSSGASYEQYF.